A single sample is the source of the 19 T cell receptor beta chains below, sequenced in a study of T cell repertoires in cytomegalovirus infection (dated by TCRdb to about 2019). Sequencer: Illumina HiSeq 1500. TCRdb trimmed the raw reads at Q25, called clones with MiXCR and kept productive beta chains. Rows with a matching CDR3 protein are joined into one entry that keeps the most common DNA and genes. The sample profile shows 200,000 to 250,000 distinct CDR3 sequences; roughly 22% of them were found once. Clones ranked in the top ten supply over 15% of the sample. Specimen: CD8+ T cells from PBMCs. Receptors were obtained from a human donor in good health (CMV status not recorded). Some clones in this sample may be carry-over from other donors' samples.

Points on this clonotype: This may be a read error: a much more frequent sequence differs by one nucleotide. The V and J genes are TRBV7-2 and TRBJ2-1; D is possibly TRBD1 (6 bases). Germline loops: CDR1 SGHTA, CDR2 FQGNSA. The ends were cut back, 4 bases at V and 5 bases at J, with 12 bases in the middle. The CDR3 extends over 14 amino acids. This CDR3 is CASSWAPGDNEQFF. The CDR3 DNA reads TGTGCCAGCAGCTGGGCCCCAGGGGACAATGAGCAGTTCTTC.

This clonotype was recorded many times. V gene TRBV28 combines with J gene TRBJ2-5, with unresolved D. The V end was cut by 6 bases, the J end by 5 bases, with 7 bases between. This CDR3 is built from 11 residues. CDR1 and CDR2 (germline): MDHEN, SYDVKM. The CDR3, as DNA: TGTGCCAGCAGCTTAGGGGAGACCCAGTACTTC. Translation: CASSLGETQYF. The full variable domain, in which reference TRBV28 and TRBJ2-5 provide the parts outside the CDR3, is DVKVTQSSRYLVKRTGEKVFLECVQDMDHENMFWYRQDPGLGLRLIYFSYDVKMKEKGDIPEGYSVSREKKERFSLILESASTNQTSMYLCASSLGETQYFGPGTRLLVL.

The V and J genes are TRBV7-2 and TRBJ2-7; D could derive from TRBD1 or TRBD2 (5 bases each). The germline V and J ends were trimmed by 8 bases and 2 bases, with 16 bases remaining between them. The CDR3 runs to 14 residues. In germline, CDR1 is SGHTA, CDR2 FQGNSA. The CDR3 loop reads CASGHGTGTYEQYF. In nucleotides, the CDR3 is TGTGCCAGCGGCCACGGGACGGGGACCTACGAGCAGTACTTC.

The chain carries TRBV12-3 or TRBV12-4 and TRBJ2-7; 12 bases are shared with TRBD2. J lost 4 bases, V lost 6 bases, and 7 bases had no gene match. This CDR3 has 15 amino acids. Written as DNA, the CDR3 is TGTGCCAGCAGCCCCTCCGGGACTAGCGGGTACGAGCAGTACTTC. Amino acid sequence: CASSPSGTSGYEQYF.

This clonotype was counted between two and nine times. The rearrangement joins TRBV27 to TRBJ1-5; D unclear. The CDR3 spans 14 residues. Germline loops: CDR1 MNHEY, CDR2 SMNVEV (reference sequence). The ends were cut back, 3 bases at V and 3 bases at J, with 9 bases in the middle. The CDR3: CASSFRGVNQPQHF. The CDR3 nucleotides read TGTGCCAGCAGTTTTCGAGGAGTCAATCAGCCCCAGCATTTT.

This chain connects TRBV12-3 or TRBV12-4 to TRBJ1-6, with 11 bases aligning to TRBD1. This CDR3 comprises 18 residues. V shed 2 bases, J shed 6 bases, and the junction held 9 bases outside the gene matches. CDR3 sequence reads: CASSLTFWTGGSNSPLHF. The DNA for the CDR3 is TGTGCCAGCAGTTTAACCTTTTGGACAGGGGGCTCTAATTCACCCCTCCACTTT.

The rearrangement joins TRBV4-1 to TRBJ2-1, with TRBD2 identical over 10 bases. The CDR3 is 14 residues long. J was trimmed by 6 bases and V by 3 bases; bases with no gene match: 2. Germline V CDR1 and CDR2: MGHRA, YSYEKL. Written as DNA, the CDR3 is TGCGCCAGCAGCCAGATAGCGGGGGGCAATGAGCAGTTCTTC. Translating gives CASSQIAGGNEQFF.

This clonotype was observed a handful of times. CDR3 in DNA: TGTGCCAGCAGTTACGGGGGGAGTGCTGGCTACACCTTC. As protein: CASSYGGSAGYTF. The gene calls are TRBV6-5 and TRBJ1-2, with a tentative D call TRBD1 (5 bases). The CDR3 totals 13 residues. Trimming removed 2 bases from V and 7 bases from J, with 11 bases in between. Per germline, CDR1 MNHEY and CDR2 SVGAGI.

There are many counts of this clonotype. The chain recombines TRBV5-1 with TRBJ2-7; TRBD2 agrees at 14 bases. The J segment lost 0 bases and the V segment lost 4 bases, leaving 3 bases of the junction unmatched. The CDR3 is 16 residues long. Germline lookup yields CDR1 SGHRS and CDR2 YFSETQ. CDR3 residues: CASSPTSGGVSYEQYF. CDR3 nucleotides: TGCGCCAGCAGCCCGACTAGCGGGGGGGTCTCCTACGAGCAGTACTTC. The complete variable domain, with remaining parts taken from reference TRBV5-1 and TRBJ2-7, reads KAGVTQTPRYLIKTRGQQVTLSCSPISGHRSVSWYQQTPGQGLQFLFEYFSETQRNKGNFPGRFSGRQFSNSRSEMNVSTLELGDSALYLCASSPTSGGVSYEQYFGPGTRLTVT.

V and J are TRBV28 and TRBJ1-2; TRBD1 is a possible D gene (6 bases). V was pared by 4 bases and J by 4 bases, with 13 bases between. The CDR3 is 14 residues long. Germline assignment: CDR1 MDHEN and CDR2 SYDVKM. The CDR3 sequence: CASSSPDRLYGYTF. CDR3 bases: TGTGCCAGCAGTTCCCCGGACAGACTCTATGGCTACACCTTC.

Only a few counts were recorded for this clonotype. The gene calls are TRBV9 and TRBJ1-5; TRBD1 might be the D (6 bases). Deletions cut 0 bases from V and 7 bases from J, with 8 bases between. This CDR3 is 13 amino acids long. CDR1 is SGDLS and CDR2 is YYNGEE in the germline V gene. In nucleotides, the CDR3 is TGTGCCAGCAGCGTAGAGGGGGTCCAGCCCCAGCATTTT. This encodes CASSVEGVQPQHF.

V and J are TRBV4-1 and TRBJ2-2, with 12 bases identical to TRBD2. V lost 4 bases and J lost 5; bases outside the gene matches: 11. CDR1 and CDR2 (germline): MGHRA, YSYEKL. The CDR3 consists of 18 residues. The CDR3 nucleotides read TGCGCCAGCAGCCGACCCCTTCTAGCGGGGGGGCCTACCGGGGAGCTGTTTTTT. Residues: CASSRPLLAGGPTGELFF.

CDR3 bases: TGTGCCACCAGTGATACGAACAGTAGCTACAATGAGCAGTTCTTC. Its translation is CATSDTNSSYNEQFF. This sequence joins TRBV24-1 and TRBJ2-1; D is unresolved. The CDR3 is 15 residues long. CDR1 and CDR2 (germline): KGHDR, SFDVKD. V was pared by 3 bases and J by 3 bases, with 11 bases between.

This clonotype has only a few counts. The V gene is TRBV24-1, the J gene TRBJ1-5, with a weak D call TRBD1 (5 bases). This CDR3 has 13 residues. The germline V gene encodes CDR1 KGHDR and CDR2 SFDVKD. V lost 9 bases and J lost 8, with 16 bases in between. The CDR3 here is CATSGGIGEPQHF. The CDR3 coding sequence is TGTGCCACCTCGGGGGGGATCGGTGAGCCCCAGCATTTT.

This clonotype was counted between two and nine times. The V and J genes are TRBV5-4 and TRBJ1-1, with 10 bases lining up with TRBD1. The germline V gene encodes CDR1 SGHNT and CDR2 YYREEE (reference sequence). The CDR3 spans 15 residues. V was pared by 2 bases and J by 4 bases, with 5 bases of the junction left unmatched. The CDR3 spells CASSFETGGVTEAFF. CDR3 nucleotides: TGTGCCAGCAGCTTTGAGACAGGGGGCGTCACTGAAGCTTTCTTT.

The chain links TRBV12-3 or TRBV12-4 to TRBJ2-1; tentatively, D is TRBD2 (5 bases). V was shortened by 6 bases and J by 9 bases, with 15 bases between the two germline ends. This CDR3 is 13 amino acids long. As DNA, the CDR3 is TGTGCCAGCAGACCGGGCCCCGCGGGTGAGCAGTTCTTC. Its translation: CASRPGPAGEQFF.

At least ten counts were recorded for this clonotype. V gene TRBV7-2 combines with J gene TRBJ1-5; D remains unclear. CDR1 and CDR2 (germline): SGHTA, FQGNSA. This CDR3 contains 17 residues. V gave up 1 base and J gave up 0 bases, with 13 bases separating them. The CDR3 coding sequence is TGTGCCAGCAGCTTAGAAGGAGGGTTTTATAGCAATCAGCCCCAGCATTTT. Translating gives CASSLEGGFYSNQPQHF. The whole variable domain, filled in from reference TRBV7-2 and TRBJ1-5, reads GAGVSQSPSNKVTEKGKDVELRCDPISGHTALYWYRQSLGQGLEFLIYFQGNSAPDKSGLPSDRFSAERTGGSVSTLTIQRTQQEDSAVYLCASSLEGGFYSNQPQHFGDGTRLSIL.

In the case of this clonotype: This could be a read error, since a much larger clone is one nucleotide away. The rearrangement links TRBV2 to TRBJ2-3; D unclear. Germline assignment: CDR1 SNHLY and CDR2 FYNNEI. CDR3 length: 12 residues. With 6 bases removed from V and 3 bases from J, the gap between germline ends came to 7 bases. The CDR3 is CASSYVTDTQYF. CDR3 in DNA: TGTGCCAGCAGCTACGTGACAGATACGCAGTATTTT.

This clonotype was detected ten times or more. The chain links TRBV6-2 or TRBV6-3 to TRBJ2-3; 7 positions agree with TRBD1. CDR3 size: 15 residues. V was pared by 5 bases and J by 4 bases, with 9 bases of the junction left unmatched. Germline CDR1 MNHEY, CDR2 SVGEGT. DNA for the CDR3: TGTGCCAGCAGTCAGGACAGGCCAGAGGCAGATACGCAGTATTTT. It encodes CASSQDRPEADTQYF.